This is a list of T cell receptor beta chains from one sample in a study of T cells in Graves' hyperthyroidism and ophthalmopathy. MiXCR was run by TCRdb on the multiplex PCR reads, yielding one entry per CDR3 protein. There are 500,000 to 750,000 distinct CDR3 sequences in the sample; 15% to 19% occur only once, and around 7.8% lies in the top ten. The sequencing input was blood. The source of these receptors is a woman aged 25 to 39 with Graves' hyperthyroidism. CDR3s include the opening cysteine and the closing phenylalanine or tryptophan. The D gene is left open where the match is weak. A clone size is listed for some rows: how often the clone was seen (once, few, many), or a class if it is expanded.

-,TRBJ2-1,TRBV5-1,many,TGCGCCAGCAGCTTGCTTTACGATAGCTCCTACAATGAGCAGTTCTTC,CASSLLYDSSYNEQFF
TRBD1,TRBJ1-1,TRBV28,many,TGTGCCAGCATCCCATCCACAGGGGTAGATAGCACTGAAGCTTTCTTT,CASIPSTGVDSTEAFF
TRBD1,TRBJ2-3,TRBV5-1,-,TGCGCCAGCAGTGGGTCGGGACAGTACACAGATACGCAGTATTTT,CASSGSGQYTDTQYF
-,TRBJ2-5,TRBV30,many,TGTGCCTGGAGTGTATCTAGCGCCCAAGAGACCCAGTACTTC,CAWSVSSAQETQYF
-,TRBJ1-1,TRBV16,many,TGTGCCAGCAGCCACAGGGCTATGAACACTGAAGCTTTCTTT,CASSHRAMNTEAFF
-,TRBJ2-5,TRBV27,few,TGTGCCAGCAGGCTACAGGGCGGAGAGACCCAGTACTTC,CASRLQGGETQYF
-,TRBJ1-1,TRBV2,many,TGTGCCAGCAGTATTGGGGTCATGAACACTGAAGCTTTCTTT,CASSIGVMNTEAFF
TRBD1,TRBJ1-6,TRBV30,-,TGTGCCTGGAGCGCAACTCCCGGACAGGGTAATTCACCCCTCCACTTT,CAWSATPGQGNSPLHF
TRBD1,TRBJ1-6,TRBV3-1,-,TGTGCCAGCAGCCCGCGGACAGGGGGCTCACCCTATAATTCACCCCTCCACTTT,CASSPRTGGSPYNSPLHF
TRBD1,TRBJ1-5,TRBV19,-,TGTGCCAGTAGCCTTTTGTCCCCGGTCGGACAGGGGCATTTCCAGCCCCAGCATTTT,CASSLLSPVGQGHFQPQHF
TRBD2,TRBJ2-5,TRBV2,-,TGTGCCAGCCGTAAATACCGGACTAGTGAGTACTTC,CASRKYRTSEYF
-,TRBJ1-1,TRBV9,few,TGTGCCAGCAGCGTAGTCAGTCAGAACACTGAAGCTTTCTTT,CASSVVSQNTEAFF
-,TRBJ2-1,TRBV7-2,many,TGTGCCAGCAGCCCGGACTTCCCTATCAATGAGCAGTTCTTC,CASSPDFPINEQFF
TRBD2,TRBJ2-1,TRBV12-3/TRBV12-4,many,TGTGCCAGCAGGCTAGCGGGGTACAATGAGCAGTTCTTC,CASRLAGYNEQFF
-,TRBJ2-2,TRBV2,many,TGTGCCAGCAGTGAAACGGGCGGTTTGAACACCGGGGAGCTGTTTTTT,CASSETGGLNTGELFF
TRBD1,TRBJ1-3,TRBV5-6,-,TGTGCCAGCAGCCGGGACAGTTCTGGCATCTCTGGAAACACCATATATTTT,CASSRDSSGISGNTIYF
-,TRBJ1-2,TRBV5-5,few,TGTGCCAGCAGCCAGGACAGAATACCTAACTATGGCTACACCTTC,CASSQDRIPNYGYTF
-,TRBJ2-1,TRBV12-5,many,TGTGCTAGTGGTCCAGGAGTCTACAATGAGCAGTTCTTC,CASGPGVYNEQFF
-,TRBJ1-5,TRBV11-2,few,TGTGCCAGCGACAGTGAGGGGAATCAGCCCCAGCATTTT,CASDSEGNQPQHF
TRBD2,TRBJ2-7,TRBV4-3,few,TGCGCCAGCAGCAGAACTAGCGGGAGGGACTACGAGCAGTACTTC,CASSRTSGRDYEQYF
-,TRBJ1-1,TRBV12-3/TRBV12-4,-,TGTGCCAGCACCGCCGGACCTGAAGCTTTCTTT,CASTAGPEAFF
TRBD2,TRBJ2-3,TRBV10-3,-,TGTGCCATCTCGTCAGGGACAAAAAACCCTAGCGGGAGATGGGATACGCAGTATTTT,CAISSGTKNPSGRWDTQYF
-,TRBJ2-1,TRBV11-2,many,TGTGCCAGCAGCTCCCAGAGGGTGTACAATGAGCAGTTCTTC,CASSSQRVYNEQFF
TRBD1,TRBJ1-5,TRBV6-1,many,TGTGCCAGCAGTTACGGGGGGACAGTCAATCAGCCCCAGCATTTT,CASSYGGTVNQPQHF
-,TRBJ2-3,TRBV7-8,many,TGTGCCAGCAGCTTAGATGGAGGCTTTACAGATACGCAGTATTTT,CASSLDGGFTDTQYF
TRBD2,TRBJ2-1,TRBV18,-,TGTGCCAGCTCACCAAGGACTAGCGGGACCTCCAATGAGCAGTTCTTC,CASSPRTSGTSNEQFF
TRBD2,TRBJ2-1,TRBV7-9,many,TGTGCCAGCAGCCGGACTAGCGGGAGGGATGAGCAGTTCTTC,CASSRTSGRDEQFF
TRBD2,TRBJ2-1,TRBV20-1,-,TGCAGTGCTAGAATAGCGGGAAGCTCCTACAATGAGCAGTTCTTC,CSARIAGSSYNEQFF
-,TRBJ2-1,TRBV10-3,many,TGTGCCATCAGTGAGAATGTCGGGGGTCTTTACAATGAGCAGTTCTTC,CAISENVGGLYNEQFF
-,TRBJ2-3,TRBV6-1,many,TGTGCCAGCAGCATAGACCCGCCCCGGGGAGATACGCAGTATTTT,CASSIDPPRGDTQYF
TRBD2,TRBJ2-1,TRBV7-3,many,TGTGCCAGCAGCTTACTCGGCGGTGCTAGCGGCCCCAATGAGCAGTTCTTC,CASSLLGGASGPNEQFF
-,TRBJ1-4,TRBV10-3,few,TGTGCCATCGGTACAGGGACAACTAATGAAAAACTGTTTTTT,CAIGTGTTNEKLFF
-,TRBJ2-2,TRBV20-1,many,TGCAGTGGGGCAGCGAACACCGGGGAGCTGTTTTTT,CSGAANTGELFF
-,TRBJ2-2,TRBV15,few,TGTGCCACCAGAAGGGTAGCAGGATTCGGGGAGCTGTTTTTT,CATRRVAGFGELFF
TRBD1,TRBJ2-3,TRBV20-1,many,TGCAGTGCTAGTACAGGGGAAGGCACAGATACGCAGTATTTT,CSASTGEGTDTQYF
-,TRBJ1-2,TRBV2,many,TGTGCCAGCATTAGGGAAGTAACTAACTATGGCTACACCTTC,CASIREVTNYGYTF
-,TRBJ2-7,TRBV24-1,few,TGTGCCACCAGTGATTCTGACAGGCGCGAGCAGTACTTC,CATSDSDRREQYF
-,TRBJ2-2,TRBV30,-,TGTGCCTGGAGTGTAGCTGGGACCGGGGAGCTGTTTTTT,CAWSVAGTGELFF
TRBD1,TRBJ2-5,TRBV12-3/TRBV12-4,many,TGTGCCAGCAGCTCTTACAGGGGAGAGACCCAGTACTTC,CASSSYRGETQYF
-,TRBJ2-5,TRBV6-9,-,TGTGCCAGCAGTTACTTAGCGGGACAGCAAGAGACCCAGTACTTC,CASSYLAGQQETQYF
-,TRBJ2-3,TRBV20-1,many,TGCAGTGCTAGCATCCGGGAGTCGGGGACAGATACGCAGTATTTT,CSASIRESGTDTQYF
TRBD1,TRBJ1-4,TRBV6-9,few,TGTGCCAGCAGTTACTTACCCGGGACAGGGGGGGAAACTAATGAAAAACTGTTTTTT,CASSYLPGTGGETNEKLFF
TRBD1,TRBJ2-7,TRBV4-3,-,TGCGCCAGCAGCCAAGAACGGACAGGTACCCTCTACGAGCAGTACTTC,CASSQERTGTLYEQYF
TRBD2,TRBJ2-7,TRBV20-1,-,TGCAGTGCTAGGGGAGGGATGGGCAATGAGCAGTACTTC,CSARGGMGNEQYF
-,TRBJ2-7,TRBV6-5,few,TGTGCCAGCAGTCACTTACCGGACGAGCAGTACTTC,CASSHLPDEQYF
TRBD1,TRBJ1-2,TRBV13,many,TGTGCCAGCAGCGGCACGTCCCGGGACAGTAACTATGGCTACACCTTC,CASSGTSRDSNYGYTF
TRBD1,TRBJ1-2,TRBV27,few,TGTGCCAGCAGTTTGCGGACAGGGGACGGCTACACCTTC,CASSLRTGDGYTF
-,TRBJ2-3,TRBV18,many,TGTGCCAGCTCACCAACAAGGAGACAAAGCACAGATACGCAGTATTTT,CASSPTRRQSTDTQYF
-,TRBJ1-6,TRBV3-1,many,TGTGCCAGCAGCCAAGATCGACAGGAGAATTCACCCCTCCACTTT,CASSQDRQENSPLHF
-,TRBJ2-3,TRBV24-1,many,TGTGCCGCACCCCTAGCAGTGTTATCGACAGATACGCAGTATTTT,CAAPLAVLSTDTQYF
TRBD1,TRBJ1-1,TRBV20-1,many,TGCAGTGCTAGAGGAAGACAGGGGGCGGGAAGAAGGAACACTGAAGCTTTCTTT,CSARGRQGAGRRNTEAFF
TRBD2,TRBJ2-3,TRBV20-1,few,TGCAGTGGGAGCGGGAGCGGAGATACGCAGTATTTT,CSGSGSGDTQYF
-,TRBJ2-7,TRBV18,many,TGTGCCAGCTCACCTCGACGGATGGACCCCTACGAGCAGTACTTC,CASSPRRMDPYEQYF
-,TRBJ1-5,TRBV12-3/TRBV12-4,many,TGTGCCAGCAGCTCCACAGCCAGCGGACGGCCCCAGCATTTT,CASSSTASGRPQHF
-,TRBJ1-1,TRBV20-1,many,TGCAGTGCTAGAGTTGGCAGGATGAACACTGAAGCTTTCTTT,CSARVGRMNTEAFF
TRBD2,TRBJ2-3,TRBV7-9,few,TGTGCCAGCAGCGCCGTACGCGGGAGGGTAGATACGCAGTATTTT,CASSAVRGRVDTQYF